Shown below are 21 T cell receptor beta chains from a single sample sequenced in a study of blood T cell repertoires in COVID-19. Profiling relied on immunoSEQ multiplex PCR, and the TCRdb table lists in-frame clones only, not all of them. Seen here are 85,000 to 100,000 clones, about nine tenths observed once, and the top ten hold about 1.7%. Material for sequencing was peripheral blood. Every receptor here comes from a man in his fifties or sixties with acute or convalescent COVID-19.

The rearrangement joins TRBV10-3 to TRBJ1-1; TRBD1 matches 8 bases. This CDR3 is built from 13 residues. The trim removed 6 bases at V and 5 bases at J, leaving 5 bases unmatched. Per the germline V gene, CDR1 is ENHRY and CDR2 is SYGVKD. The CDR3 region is CAISQGADTEAFF. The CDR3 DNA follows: TGTGCCATCAGCCAGGGGGCGGATACTGAAGCTTTCTTT.

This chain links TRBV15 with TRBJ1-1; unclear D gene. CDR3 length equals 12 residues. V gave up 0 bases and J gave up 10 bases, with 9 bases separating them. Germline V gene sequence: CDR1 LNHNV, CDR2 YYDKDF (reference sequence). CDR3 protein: CATSRELGVAFF. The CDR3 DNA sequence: TGTGCCACCAGCAGAGAACTGGGAGTAGCTTTCTTT.

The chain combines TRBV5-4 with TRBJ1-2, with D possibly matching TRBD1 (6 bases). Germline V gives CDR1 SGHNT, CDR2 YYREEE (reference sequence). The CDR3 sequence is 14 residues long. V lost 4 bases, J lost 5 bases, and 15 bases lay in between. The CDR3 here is CASSPNTGKYGYTF. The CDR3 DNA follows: TGTGCCAGCAGCCCGAACACAGGGAAGTATGGCTACACCTTC.

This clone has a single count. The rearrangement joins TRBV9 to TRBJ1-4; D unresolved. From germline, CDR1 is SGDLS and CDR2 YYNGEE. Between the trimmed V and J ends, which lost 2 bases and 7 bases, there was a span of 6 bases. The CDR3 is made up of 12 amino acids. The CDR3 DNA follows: TGTGCCAGCAGCGTTTTCAGTGAAAAACTGTTTTTT. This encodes CASSVFSEKLFF.

The CDR3 bases are TGCGCCAGCAGTCCTCCTTCCAAAGGGGAAAACACTGAAGCTTTCTTT. This translates into CASSPPSKGENTEAFF. The J gene is TRBJ1-1, the V gene TRBV23-1, with a weak D call TRBD1 (5 bases). TRBV23-1 is known as an ORF, though its function is uncertain. CDR3 length equals 16 residues. V lost 4 bases, J lost 2 bases, and 17 bases lay in between.

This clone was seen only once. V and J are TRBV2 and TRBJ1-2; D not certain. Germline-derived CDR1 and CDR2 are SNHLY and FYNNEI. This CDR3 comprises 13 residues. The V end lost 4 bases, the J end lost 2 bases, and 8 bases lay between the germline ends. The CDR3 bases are TGTGCCAGCAGTGTAGCAGAGAACTATGGCTACACCTTC. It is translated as CASSVAENYGYTF.

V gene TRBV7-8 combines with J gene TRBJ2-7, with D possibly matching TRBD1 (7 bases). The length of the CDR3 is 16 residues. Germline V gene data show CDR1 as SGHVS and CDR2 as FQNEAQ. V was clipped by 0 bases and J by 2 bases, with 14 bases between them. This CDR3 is CASSLAGGQLTYEQYF. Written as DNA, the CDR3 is TGTGCCAGCAGCTTAGCGGGGGGACAGTTGACCTACGAGCAGTACTTC. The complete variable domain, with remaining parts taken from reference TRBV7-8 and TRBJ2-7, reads GAGVSQSPRYKVAKRGQDVALRCDPISGHVSLFWYQQALGQGPEFLTYFQNEAQLDKSGLPSDRFFAERPEGSVSTLKIQRTQQEDSAVYLCASSLAGGQLTYEQYFGPGTRLTVT.

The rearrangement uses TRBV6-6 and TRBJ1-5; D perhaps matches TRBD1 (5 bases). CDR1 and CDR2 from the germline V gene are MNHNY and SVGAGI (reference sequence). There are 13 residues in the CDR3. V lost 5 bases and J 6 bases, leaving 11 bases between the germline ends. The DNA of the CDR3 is TGTGCCAGCAGTCCCCAGGGCCGTCAGCCCCAGCATTTT. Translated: CASSPQGRQPQHF.

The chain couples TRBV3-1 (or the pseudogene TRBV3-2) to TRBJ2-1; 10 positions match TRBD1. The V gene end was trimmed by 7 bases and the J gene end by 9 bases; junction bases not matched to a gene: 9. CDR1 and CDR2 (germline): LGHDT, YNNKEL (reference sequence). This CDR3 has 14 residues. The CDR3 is CASTGTGVVGEQFF. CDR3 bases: TGTGCCAGCACCGGGACAGGGGTCGTGGGTGAGCAGTTCTTC.

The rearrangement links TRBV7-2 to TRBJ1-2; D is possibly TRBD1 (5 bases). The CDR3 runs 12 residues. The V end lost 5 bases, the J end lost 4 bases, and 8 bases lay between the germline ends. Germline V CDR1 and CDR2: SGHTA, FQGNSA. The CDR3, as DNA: TGTGCCAGCAGCATGGGACTCTATGGCTACACCTTC. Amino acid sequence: CASSMGLYGYTF. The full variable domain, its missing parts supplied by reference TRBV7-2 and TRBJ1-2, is GAGVSQSPSNKVTEKGKDVELRCDPISGHTALYWYRQSLGQGLEFLIYFQGNSAPDKSGLPSDRFSAERTGGSVSTLTIQRTQQEDSAVYLCASSMGLYGYTFGSGTRLTVV.

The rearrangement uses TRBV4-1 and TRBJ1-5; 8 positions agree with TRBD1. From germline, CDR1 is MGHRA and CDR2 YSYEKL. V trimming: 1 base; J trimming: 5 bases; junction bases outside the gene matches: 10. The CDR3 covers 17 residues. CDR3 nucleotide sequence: TGCGCCAGCAGCCAAGGGTTAGGACAGGGAGGGGATCAGCCCCAGCATTTT. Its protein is CASSQGLGQGGDQPQHF.

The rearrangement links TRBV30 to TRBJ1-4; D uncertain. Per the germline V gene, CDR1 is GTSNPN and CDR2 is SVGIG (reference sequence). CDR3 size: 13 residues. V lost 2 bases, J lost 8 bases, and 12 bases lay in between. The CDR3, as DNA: TGTGCCTGGAGTCCAGACTCGTGGGAAAAACTGTTTTTT. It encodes CAWSPDSWEKLFF.

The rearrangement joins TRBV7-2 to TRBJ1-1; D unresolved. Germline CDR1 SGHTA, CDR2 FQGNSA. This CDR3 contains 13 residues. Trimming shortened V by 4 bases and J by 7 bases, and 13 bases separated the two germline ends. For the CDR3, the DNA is TGTGCCAGCAGCTCAGTACACAGCCGTGAAGCTTTCTTT. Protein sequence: CASSSVHSREAFF.

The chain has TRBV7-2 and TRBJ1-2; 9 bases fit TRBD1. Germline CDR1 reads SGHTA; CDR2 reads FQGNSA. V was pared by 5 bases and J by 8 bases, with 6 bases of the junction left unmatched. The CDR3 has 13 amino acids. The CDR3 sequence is CASSRGQGDGYTF. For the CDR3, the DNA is TGTGCCAGCAGCCGGGGACAGGGTGACGGCTACACCTTC. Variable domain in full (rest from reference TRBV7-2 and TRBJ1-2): GAGVSQSPSNKVTEKGKDVELRCDPISGHTALYWYRQSLGQGLEFLIYFQGNSAPDKSGLPSDRFSAERTGGSVSTLTIQRTQQEDSAVYLCASSRGQGDGYTFGSGTRLTVV.

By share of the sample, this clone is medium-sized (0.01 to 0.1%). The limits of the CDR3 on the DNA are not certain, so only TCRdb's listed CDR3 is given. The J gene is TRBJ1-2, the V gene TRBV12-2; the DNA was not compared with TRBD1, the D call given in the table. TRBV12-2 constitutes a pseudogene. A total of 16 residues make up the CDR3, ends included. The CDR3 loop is CASRWGQGIANYGYTF.

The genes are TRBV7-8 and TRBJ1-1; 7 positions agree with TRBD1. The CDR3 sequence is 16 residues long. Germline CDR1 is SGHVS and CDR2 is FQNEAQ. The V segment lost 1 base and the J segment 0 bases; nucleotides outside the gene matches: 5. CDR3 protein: CASSLVGTAMNTEAFF. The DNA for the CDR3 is TGTGCCAGCAGCTTAGTTGGGACAGCCATGAACACTGAAGCTTTCTTT.

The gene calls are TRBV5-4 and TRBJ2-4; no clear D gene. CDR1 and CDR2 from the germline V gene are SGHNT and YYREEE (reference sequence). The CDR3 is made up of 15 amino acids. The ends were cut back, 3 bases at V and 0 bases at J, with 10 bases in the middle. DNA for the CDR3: TGTGCCAGCAGCTCCGCTTCACTAGCCAAAAACATTCAGTACTTC. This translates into CASSSASLAKNIQYF.

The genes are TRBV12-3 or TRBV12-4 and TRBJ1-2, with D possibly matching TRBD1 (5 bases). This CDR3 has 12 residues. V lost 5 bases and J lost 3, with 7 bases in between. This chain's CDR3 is CASSDSDYGYTF. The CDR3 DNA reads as TGTGCCAGCAGTGACAGTGACTATGGCTACACCTTC.

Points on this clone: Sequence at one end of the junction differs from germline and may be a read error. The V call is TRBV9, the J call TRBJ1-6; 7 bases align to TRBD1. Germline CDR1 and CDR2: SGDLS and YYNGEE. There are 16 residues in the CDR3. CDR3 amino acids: CASSAVPGTVNSLLHF. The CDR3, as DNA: TGTGCCAGCAGCGCGGTTCCCGGGACAGTAAATTCACTCCTCCACTTT.

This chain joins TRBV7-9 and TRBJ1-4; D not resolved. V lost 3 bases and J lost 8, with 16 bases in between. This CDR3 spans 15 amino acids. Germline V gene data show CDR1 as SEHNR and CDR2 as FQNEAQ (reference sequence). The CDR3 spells CASSLSLAFGEKLFF. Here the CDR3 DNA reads TGTGCCAGCAGCTTGAGTTTGGCCTTCGGGGAAAAACTGTTTTTT.

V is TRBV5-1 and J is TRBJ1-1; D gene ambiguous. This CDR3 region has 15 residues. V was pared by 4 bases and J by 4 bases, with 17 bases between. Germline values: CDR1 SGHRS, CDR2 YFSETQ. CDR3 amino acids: CASSPEGARGTEAFF. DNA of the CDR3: TGCGCCAGCAGCCCTGAGGGAGCGCGGGGCACTGAAGCTTTCTTT.